These 31 T cell receptor beta chains originate from one sample sequenced in a study of OX40 agonist ivuxolimab in advanced cancers. This table comes from immunoSEQ multiplex PCR, and its TCRdb copy is limited to in-frame clones, with some not included. The sample lists about 150,000 clones; 94% were seen once. The sample was CD4+ or CD8+ T cells sorted from blood, taken in a trial of the OX40 agonist ivuxolimab. Receptors originate from an adult with an advanced solid tumor such as melanoma, head and neck, liver or kidney cancer.

The J gene is TRBJ1-2, the V gene TRBV27; 8 bases map to TRBD1. The CDR3 loop spans 16 amino acids. V gave up 5 bases and J gave up 4 bases; unmatched junction bases: 12. The germline CDR1 and CDR2 sequences are MNHEY and SMNVEV (reference sequence). The CDR3 is CASSPLGIGTGYGYTF. The CDR3 nucleotides read TGTGCCAGCAGTCCCCTTGGCATCGGGACAGGCTATGGCTACACCTTC.

V usage is TRBV6-5 and J usage is TRBJ2-2, with D possibly called TRBD1 or TRBD2 (6 bases each). Trimming left V 2 bases short and J 8 bases short, with 12 bases between. This CDR3 has 14 residues. CDR1 and CDR2 (germline): MNHEY, SVGAGI. The CDR3 coding sequence is TGTGCCAGCAGTTACCTCCGGGGGCGGGGGGAGCTGTTTTTT. Translating it yields CASSYLRGRGELFF.

V and J are TRBV2 and TRBJ2-6; D is undetermined. Germline loops: CDR1 SNHLY, CDR2 FYNNEI. Trimming shortened V by 5 bases and J by 0 bases, and 14 bases separated the two germline ends. The CDR3 covers 17 residues. This chain's CDR3 is CASSIGRILSGANVLTF. The CDR3 coding sequence is TGTGCCAGCAGTATCGGCAGGATCCTCTCTGGGGCCAACGTCCTGACTTTC.

The rearrangement joins TRBV2 to TRBJ1-2, with 7 nucleotides matching TRBD1. Per germline, CDR1 SNHLY and CDR2 FYNNEI. CDR3 length equals 15 residues. V lost 1 base, J lost 3 bases, and 5 bases stayed unmatched. CDR3 region: CASSEGQGLYYGYTF. Written as DNA, the CDR3 is TGTGCCAGCAGTGAAGGACAGGGCCTCTACTATGGCTACACCTTC.

The chain links TRBV2 to TRBJ2-3; 8 nucleotides match TRBD2. Germline V gives CDR1 SNHLY, CDR2 FYNNEI. The CDR3 runs 16 residues. Trimming removed 6 bases from V and 5 bases from J; junction bases left unmatched: 13. The chain's CDR3 is CASSREGGVKGDTQYF. In DNA, the CDR3 is TGTGCCAGCAGCCGGGAGGGGGGGGTTAAGGGAGATACGCAGTATTTT.

This clone appeared a single time. The chain couples TRBV7-2 to TRBJ2-1; D is uncertain. Germline values: CDR1 SGHTA, CDR2 FQGNSA. This CDR3 contains 12 residues. With 5 bases removed from V and 5 bases from J, the gap between germline ends came to 7 bases. The DNA of the CDR3 is TGTGCCAGCAGCCCTGTGAACAATGAGCAGTTCTTC. Translated, it gives CASSPVNNEQFF.

V and J are TRBV5-6 and TRBJ1-4; 7 bases map to TRBD1. Germline V gene data show CDR1 as SGHDT and CDR2 as YYEEEE. The CDR3 runs 14 residues. Germline trimming cut 0 bases from V and 8 bases from J; bases unmatched to any gene: 4. CDR3 in amino acids: CASSLGQGGEKLFF. The CDR3 nucleotides read TGTGCCAGCAGCTTGGGACAGGGTGGCGAAAAACTGTTTTTT.

CDR3 loop: CASSVGGTGGELGYTF. In nucleotides, the CDR3 is TGTGCCAGCAGCGTAGGGGGAACAGGGGGCGAGCTGGGCTACACCTTC. The V gene is TRBV9, the J gene TRBJ1-2; 9 bases line up with TRBD1. Germline lookup yields CDR1 SGDLS and CDR2 YYNGEE. Germline trimming cut 0 bases from V and 8 bases from J; bases unmatched to any gene: 11. The CDR3 spans 16 residues. Full variable domain (rest looked up from reference TRBV9 and TRBJ1-2): DSGVTQTPKHLITATGQRVTLRCSPRSGDLSVYWYQQSLDQGLQFLIQYYNGEERAKGNILERFSAQQFPDLHSELNLSSLELGDSALYFCASSVGGTGGELGYTFGSGTRLTVV.

The chain joins TRBV27 to TRBJ2-7; tentatively, D is TRBD1 (6 bases). The length of the CDR3 is 14 residues. Germline V gene lookup returns CDR1 MNHEY and CDR2 SMNVEV (reference sequence). V dropped 4 bases and J dropped 2 bases, with 12 bases sitting between them. Here the CDR3 DNA reads TGTGCCAGCAGTTCACGGACAGCCCCCTACGAGCAGTACTTC. Residues: CASSSRTAPYEQYF.

CDR3 DNA sequence: TGTGCCAGCAGTTATCCGGGACAGCAAGAGACCCAGTACTTC. Translating gives CASSYPGQQETQYF. The rearrangement joins TRBV28 to TRBJ2-5, with 7 positions matching TRBD1. The J segment lost 2 bases and the V segment lost 4 bases, leaving 4 bases of the junction unmatched. The CDR3 is 14 amino acids. Germline CDR1 MDHEN, CDR2 SYDVKM.

The V and J genes are TRBV5-1 and TRBJ2-7; weak D call: TRBD2 (6 bases). This CDR3 is built from 14 residues. V was shortened by 4 bases and J by 2 bases, with 13 bases between the two germline ends. Per the germline V gene, CDR1 is SGHRS and CDR2 is YFSETQ. CDR3 amino acids: CASSRSGDPYEQYF. CDR3 coding DNA: TGCGCCAGCAGCCGTTCGGGGGACCCCTACGAGCAGTACTTC.

V usage is TRBV4-1 and J usage is TRBJ2-2; 12 bases fit TRBD2. Germline lookup yields CDR1 MGHRA and CDR2 YSYEKL. CDR3 length: 18 amino acids. The V gene end was trimmed by 4 bases and the J gene end by 6 bases; junction bases not matched to a gene: 12. The CDR3, as DNA: TGCGCCAGCAGCCCCTTGCTTAGACTAGCGGGAGCGGCCGGGGAGCTGTTTTTT. As protein: CASSPLLRLAGAAGELFF.

The chain combines TRBV29-1 with TRBJ1-2; maybe TRBD1 (6 bases). There are 12 residues in the CDR3. V lost 7 bases, J lost 4 bases, and 13 bases lay in between. In germline, CDR1 is SQVTM, CDR2 ANQGSEA. In nucleotides, the CDR3 is TGCAGCGAAACAAGGGGGACCTATGGCTACACCTTC. Protein sequence: CSETRGTYGYTF.

The genes are TRBV11-3 and TRBJ2-1, with D hard to call. The CDR3 runs 13 residues. Germline assignment: CDR1 SGHNT and CDR2 YENEEA. V gave up 2 bases and J gave up 7 bases, with 9 bases separating them. CDR3 region: CASSLILGNEQFF. CDR3 in DNA: TGTGCCAGCAGCTTAATTCTGGGGAATGAGCAGTTCTTC.

The V and J genes are TRBV11-2 and TRBJ2-2; possibly TRBD1 for D (5 bases). The CDR3 consists of 15 residues. In germline, CDR1 is SGHAT, CDR2 FQNNGV. The V end was cut by 3 bases, the J end by 5 bases, with 13 bases between. The CDR3: CASSFRQGGTGELFF. The CDR3 DNA reads TGTGCCAGCAGCTTTCGGCAGGGTGGAACCGGGGAGCTGTTTTTT.

The gene calls are TRBV29-1 and TRBJ2-7; D is ambiguous. The CDR3 runs to 13 residues. Germline CDR1 and CDR2: SQVTM and ANQGSEA. V was trimmed by 7 bases and J by 3 bases, leaving 16 bases between them. CDR3 sequence reads: CSALGYSHYEQYF. The CDR3 DNA sequence: TGCAGCGCCCTCGGCTACTCCCACTACGAGCAGTACTTC.

This sequence joins TRBV6-5 and TRBJ1-3; possible D gene TRBD1, 5 bases. Trimming shortened V by 2 bases and J by 7 bases, and 12 bases separated the two germline ends. The CDR3 covers 14 residues. Germline V gene lookup returns CDR1 MNHEY and CDR2 SVGAGI. DNA of the CDR3: TGTGCCAGCAGTTACGCGGCAGGGTGGAACACCATATATTTT. Amino acids: CASSYAAGWNTIYF.

This sequence joins TRBV15 and TRBJ1-1, with unresolved D. CDR3 length: 13 amino acids. Germline-derived CDR1 and CDR2 are LNHNV and YYDKDF (reference sequence). The germline V and J ends were trimmed by 0 bases and 10 bases, with 12 bases remaining between them. The CDR3 sequence is CATSRDRTQGAFF. The DNA for the CDR3 is TGTGCCACCAGCAGAGATCGAACTCAAGGAGCTTTCTTT.

The chain couples TRBV4-2 to TRBJ2-3, with TRBD2 identical over 7 bases. This CDR3 has 15 amino acids. CDR1 and CDR2 from the germline V gene are LGHNA and YNFKEQ. The ends lost 4 bases at V and 0 bases at J; junction bases unmatched: 4. The CDR3 loop is CASSRTSASTDTQYF. As DNA, the CDR3 is TGTGCCAGCAGCCGAACTAGCGCGAGCACAGATACGCAGTATTTT.

The V call is TRBV28, the J call TRBJ2-7; 7 bases fit TRBD2. The junction had 5 bases not matched to a gene; V was cut back by 2 bases and J by 1 base. Germline V lookup: CDR1 MDHEN, CDR2 SYDVKM. The CDR3 has 15 residues. The CDR3 loop is CASSLVGGPSYEQYF. DNA for the CDR3: TGTGCCAGCAGTTTAGTGGGAGGGCCGTCCTACGAGCAGTACTTC.

CDR3: CASSLMGGSNTGELFF. The CDR3 DNA reads as TGTGCCAGCAGCTTAATGGGGGGTAGTAACACCGGGGAGCTGTTTTTT. V gene TRBV7-2 combines with J gene TRBJ2-2; D might be TRBD2 (6 bases). CDR1 and CDR2 from the germline V gene are SGHTA and FQGNSA. V lost 2 bases and J 2 bases, leaving 12 bases between the germline ends. This CDR3 contains 16 residues.

Here the CDR3 reads CATSRDRSGADTDTQYF. CDR3 sequence (DNA): TGTGCCACCAGCAGAGATCGGTCGGGGGCCGACACAGATACGCAGTATTTT. This chain uses TRBV15 with TRBJ2-3; tentatively, D is TRBD1 or TRBD2 (6 bases each). V lost 0 bases and J 2 bases, leaving 15 bases between the germline ends. This CDR3 spans 17 amino acids. Germline CDR1 is LNHNV and CDR2 is YYDKDF (reference sequence).

J is TRBJ1-3 and V is TRBV11-2; TRBD1 might be the D (5 bases). The CDR3 spans 15 residues. Trimming cost V 5 bases and J 1 base, with 12 bases left between them. Germline V gene sequence: CDR1 SGHAT, CDR2 FQNNGV. CDR3 loop: CASSVSGTSGNTIYF. CDR3 DNA: TGTGCCAGCAGCGTATCCGGGACTTCTGGAAACACCATATATTTT.

The J gene is TRBJ2-1, the V gene TRBV4-3, with 12 bases that match TRBD2. The J segment lost 2 bases and the V segment lost 0 bases, leaving 2 bases of the junction unmatched. This CDR3 is built from 17 residues. Germline V CDR1 and CDR2: LGHNA, YSLEER. CDR3: CASSQDPSGGAYNEQFF. The CDR3 DNA reads TGCGCCAGCAGCCAAGACCCTAGCGGGGGGGCCTACAATGAGCAGTTCTTC.

The CDR3 DNA is TGTGCCAGCAGCTTTTGGCCAACTAATGAAAAACTGTTTTTT. Protein product: CASSFWPTNEKLFF. This sequence joins TRBV7-9 and TRBJ1-4; D uncertain. This CDR3 comprises 14 residues. CDR1 SEHNR and CDR2 FQNEAQ come from the germline V gene (reference sequence). V shed 3 bases and J shed 0 bases, with 5 bases lying between them.

The V call is TRBV5-1, the J call TRBJ2-1, with D perhaps matching TRBD1 or TRBD2 (6 bases each). Trimming pared 4 bases from V and 9 bases from J, leaving 23 bases between. Germline V gene lookup returns CDR1 SGHRS and CDR2 YFSETQ. This CDR3 spans 16 amino acids. The chain's CDR3 is CASSPSPGGQQPEQFF. The CDR3 DNA follows: TGCGCCAGCAGCCCCTCCCCCGGGGGCCAGCAACCTGAGCAGTTCTTC.

In its sample, this clone was seen once. The V gene is TRBV2, the J gene TRBJ2-1, with no clear D. The CDR3 totals 11 residues. Looked up from germline, CDR1 is SNHLY and CDR2 is FYNNEI. Trimming stripped 3 bases from V and 10 bases from J, with 7 bases between. The CDR3 loop reads CASSEEGEQFF. The CDR3 DNA sequence: TGTGCCAGCAGTGAGGAAGGGGAGCAGTTCTTC.

This rearrangement joins TRBV9 to TRBJ1-1; a weak D match, TRBD1 (6 bases). The length of the CDR3 is 13 residues. Deletions cut 2 bases from V and 5 bases from J, with 10 bases between. Germline CDR1 reads SGDLS; CDR2 reads YYNGEE. In DNA form, the CDR3 reads TGTGCCAGCAGCGTTCAGGGGTATACTGAAGCTTTCTTT. Encoded protein: CASSVQGYTEAFF.

J is TRBJ2-7 and V is TRBV6-5, with TRBD1 identical over 8 bases. CDR3 length: 14 amino acids. V was clipped by 5 bases and J by 5 bases; unmatched bases: 8. CDR1 is MNHEY, CDR2 SVGAGI, per germline. CDR3 amino acids: CASSLRTGSDEQYF. The CDR3 region has the DNA TGTGCCAGCAGTCTACGGACAGGGTCGGACGAGCAGTACTTC.

This clone was found a few times. V gene TRBV28 combines with J gene TRBJ1-1; D is uncertain. V was clipped by 2 bases and J by 1 base, with 2 bases between them. The germline gives CDR1 MDHEN, CDR2 SYDVKM. The CDR3 spans 12 residues. As DNA, the CDR3 is TGTGCCAGCAGTTTAAGGAACACTGAAGCTTTCTTT. Its protein is CASSLRNTEAFF.

The CDR3 loop reads CASSSQDSNTEAFF. The CDR3 bases are TGTGCCAGCAGCTCTCAGGACTCGAACACTGAAGCTTTCTTT. The chain links TRBV5-4 to TRBJ1-1; D remains unclear. The germline CDR1 and CDR2 sequences are SGHNT and YYREEE (reference sequence). The CDR3 length is 14 residues. V was cut by 3 bases and J by 1 base, with 10 bases left in between. Full variable domain (remainder filled in from reference TRBV5-4 and TRBJ1-1): ETGVTQSPTHLIKTRGQQVTLRCSSQSGHNTVSWYQQALGQGPQFIFQYYREEENGRGNFPPRFSGLQFPNYSSELNVNALELDDSALYLCASSSQDSNTEAFFGQGTRLTVV.